Listed below are T cell receptor beta chains from one sample, sequenced in a study of T-cell reconstitution after alpha-beta-depleted transplantation in children. Using its own MiXCR run on the PCR reads, TCRdb lists one record per CDR3 protein. The data contain hundreds of thousands of distinct CDR3 sequences, around 12% of them singletons. This specimen consisted of PBMCs from the stem cell graft donor, obtained from the stem cell graft. The receptors were sampled from a human donor who donated a stem cell graft to a child with combined immunodeficiency. Both conserved end residues are part of each CDR3. Each record gives: J gene, V gene, D gene, clone size, CDR3 protein, CDR3 DNA. D genes are given only for firm matches. Some rows have no size entry. The others give once, few or many, or a class for an expanded clone.

TRBJ2-3,TRBV29-1,NA,many,CSVVHITDTQYF,TGCAGCGTTGTGCATATCACAGATACGCAGTATTTT
TRBJ2-1,TRBV12-3/TRBV12-4,NA,many,CASSLRDVASYNEQFF,TGTGCCAGCAGTTTGCGGGACGTAGCCTCCTACAATGAGCAGTTCTTC
TRBJ2-7,TRBV7-9,TRBD2,few,CASSLMRGSAYEQYF,TGTGCCAGCAGCTTAATGCGGGGGTCTGCCTACGAGCAGTACTTC
TRBJ2-5,TRBV20-1,NA,few,CSAPGEWGETQYF,TGCAGTGCCCCCGGGGAGTGGGGAGAGACCCAGTACTTC
TRBJ2-7,TRBV7-9,TRBD2,few,CASSTGLAGDEQYF,TGTGCCAGCAGCACCGGACTAGCGGGAGACGAGCAGTACTTC
TRBJ2-5,TRBV7-8,NA,NA,CASSFDAASLQETQYF,TGTGCCAGCAGCTTCGATGCTGCGAGTCTGCAAGAGACCCAGTACTTC
TRBJ2-3,TRBV7-2,NA,many,CASGTGTIRSTDTQYF,TGTGCCAGCGGGACCGGGACGATCCGTAGCACAGATACGCAGTATTTT
TRBJ2-1,TRBV3-1,TRBD2,NA,CASSRLAGRDEQFF,TGTGCCAGCAGCCGACTAGCGGGACGGGATGAGCAGTTCTTC
TRBJ2-7,TRBV20-1,NA,many,CSARPRGYEQYF,TGCAGTGCTAGACCCAGGGGCTACGAGCAGTACTTC
TRBJ2-3,TRBV20-1,NA,few,CSATFLGGGFTDTQYF,TGCAGTGCTACCTTCTTAGGGGGAGGGTTTACAGATACGCAGTATTTT
TRBJ2-1,TRBV4-3,TRBD2,NA,CASSQGGGLNEQFF,TGCGCCAGCAGCCAAGGGGGGGGACTAAATGAGCAGTTCTTC
TRBJ2-1,TRBV19,NA,NA,CASSIDPNHEQFF,TGTGCCAGTAGTATAGATCCGAACCACGAGCAGTTCTTC
TRBJ2-5,TRBV20-1,NA,few,CSATKRGREVLGQETQYF,TGCAGTGCTACTAAGAGGGGGCGGGAGGTGTTGGGGCAAGAGACCCAGTACTTC
TRBJ2-1,TRBV6-5,TRBD1,NA,CASRTGEDEQFF,TGTGCCAGCAGAACAGGGGAAGATGAGCAGTTCTTC
TRBJ2-3,TRBV4-3,TRBD2,NA,CASSLLADSTDAQYF,TGCGCCAGCAGCCTGCTAGCGGATTCCACAGATGCGCAGTATTTT
TRBJ2-3,TRBV29-1,NA,NA,CSVVWGTDTQYF,TGCAGCGTTGTATGGGGCACAGATACGCAGTATTTT